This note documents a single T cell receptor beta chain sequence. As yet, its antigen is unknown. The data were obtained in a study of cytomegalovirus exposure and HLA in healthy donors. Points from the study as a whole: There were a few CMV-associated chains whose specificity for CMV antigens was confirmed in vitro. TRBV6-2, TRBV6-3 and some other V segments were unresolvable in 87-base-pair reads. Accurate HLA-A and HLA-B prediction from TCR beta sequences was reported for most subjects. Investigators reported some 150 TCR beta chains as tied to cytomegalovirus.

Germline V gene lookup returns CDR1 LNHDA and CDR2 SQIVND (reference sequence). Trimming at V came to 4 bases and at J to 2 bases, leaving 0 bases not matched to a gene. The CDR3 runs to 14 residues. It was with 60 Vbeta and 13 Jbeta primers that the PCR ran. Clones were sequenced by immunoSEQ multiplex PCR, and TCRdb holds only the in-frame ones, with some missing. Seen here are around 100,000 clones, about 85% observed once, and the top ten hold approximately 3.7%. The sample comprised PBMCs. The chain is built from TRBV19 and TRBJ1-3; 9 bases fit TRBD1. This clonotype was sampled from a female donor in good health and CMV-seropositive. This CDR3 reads CASSRDRAGNTIYF. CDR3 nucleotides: TGTGCCAGTAGTAGGGACAGGGCTGGAAACACCATATATTTT.